This TCR beta chain was recorded in a study of T cell changes during pregnancy in multiple sclerosis. Method: immunoSEQ multiplex PCR; TCRdb's copy keeps in-frame clones and lacks some. The sample carries 51,000 or so clones, 93% recorded once. The sample here was peripheral blood, taken in the second trimester of pregnancy. This TCR was recovered from a female donor with multiple sclerosis, enrolled in a pregnancy study.

Here the CDR3 reads CASSASGSLWVEQYF. Here the CDR3 DNA reads TGTGCCAGCAGTGCTAGCGGGTCCCTCTGGGTAGAGCAGTACTTC. The rearrangement uses TRBV28 and TRBJ2-7; 8 bases line up with TRBD2. V shed 5 bases and J 7 bases; nucleotides not matched to a gene: 13. This CDR3 has 15 residues. Germline CDR1 MDHEN, CDR2 SYDVKM.